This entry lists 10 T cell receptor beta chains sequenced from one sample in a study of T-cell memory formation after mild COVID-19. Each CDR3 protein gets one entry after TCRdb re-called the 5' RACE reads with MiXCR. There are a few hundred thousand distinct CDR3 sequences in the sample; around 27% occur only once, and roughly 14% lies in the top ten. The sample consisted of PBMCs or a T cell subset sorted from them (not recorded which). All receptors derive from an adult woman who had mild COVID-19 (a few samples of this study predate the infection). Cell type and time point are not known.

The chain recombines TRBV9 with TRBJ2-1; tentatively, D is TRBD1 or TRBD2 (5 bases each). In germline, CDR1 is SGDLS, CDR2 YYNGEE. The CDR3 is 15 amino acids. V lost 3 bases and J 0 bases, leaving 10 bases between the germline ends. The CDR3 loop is CASSERGDSYNEQFF. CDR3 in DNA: TGTGCCAGCAGCGAGAGGGGAGACTCCTACAATGAGCAGTTCTTC.

CDR3 sequence: CSASPGPNTEAFF. For the CDR3, the DNA is TGCAGCGCAAGTCCGGGGCCGAACACTGAAGCTTTCTTT. V and J are TRBV29-1 and TRBJ1-1; D might be TRBD1 (5 bases). CDR1 and CDR2 (germline): SQVTM, ANQGSEA. This CDR3 is built from 13 residues. V lost 7 bases and J lost 1, with 13 bases in between. The full variable domain, completed using reference TRBV29-1 and TRBJ1-1, is SAVISQKPSRDICQRGTSLTIQCQVDSQVTMMFWYRQQPGQSLTLIATANQGSEATYESGFVIDKFPISRPNLTFSTLTVSNMSPEDSSIYLCSASPGPNTEAFFGQGTRLTVV.

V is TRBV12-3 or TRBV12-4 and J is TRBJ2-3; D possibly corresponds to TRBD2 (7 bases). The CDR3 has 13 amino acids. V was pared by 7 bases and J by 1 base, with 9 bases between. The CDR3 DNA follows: TGTGCCAGCACCGGGGGGCGCACAGATACGCAGTATTTT. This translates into CASTGGRTDTQYF.

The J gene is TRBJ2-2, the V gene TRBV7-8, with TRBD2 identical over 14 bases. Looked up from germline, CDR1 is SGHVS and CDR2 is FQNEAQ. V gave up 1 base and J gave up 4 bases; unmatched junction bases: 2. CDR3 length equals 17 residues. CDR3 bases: TGTGCCAGCAGCTTAGGGGGACTAGCGGGAGTCACCGGGGAGCTGTTTTTT. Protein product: CASSLGGLAGVTGELFF.

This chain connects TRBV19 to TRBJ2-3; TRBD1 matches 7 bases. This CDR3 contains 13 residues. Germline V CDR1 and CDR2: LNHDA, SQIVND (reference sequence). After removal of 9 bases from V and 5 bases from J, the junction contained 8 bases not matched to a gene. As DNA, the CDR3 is TGTGCCAGCTGTGGACGGGACAGAGATACGCAGTATTTT. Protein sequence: CASCGRDRDTQYF.

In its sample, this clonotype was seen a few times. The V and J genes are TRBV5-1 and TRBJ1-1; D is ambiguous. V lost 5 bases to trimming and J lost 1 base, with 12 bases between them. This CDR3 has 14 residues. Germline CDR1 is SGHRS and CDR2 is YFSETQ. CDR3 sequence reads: CASSPAGRNTEAFF. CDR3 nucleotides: TGCGCCAGCAGTCCTGCCGGTCGGAACACTGAAGCTTTCTTT.

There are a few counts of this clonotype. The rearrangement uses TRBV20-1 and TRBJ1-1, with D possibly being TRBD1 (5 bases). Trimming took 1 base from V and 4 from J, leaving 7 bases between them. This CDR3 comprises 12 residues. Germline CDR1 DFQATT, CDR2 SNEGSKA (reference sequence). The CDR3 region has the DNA TGCAGTGCTAGAGTCAGGGTCACTGAAGCTTTCTTT. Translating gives CSARVRVTEAFF.

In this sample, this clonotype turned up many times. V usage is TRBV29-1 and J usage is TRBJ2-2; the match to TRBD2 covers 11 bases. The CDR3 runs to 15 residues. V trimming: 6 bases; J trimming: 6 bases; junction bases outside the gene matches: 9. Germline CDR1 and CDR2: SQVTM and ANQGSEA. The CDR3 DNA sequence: TGCAGCGTCGAGACTAGCGGGATGGAGGCCGGGGAGCTGTTTTTT. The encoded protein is CSVETSGMEAGELFF.

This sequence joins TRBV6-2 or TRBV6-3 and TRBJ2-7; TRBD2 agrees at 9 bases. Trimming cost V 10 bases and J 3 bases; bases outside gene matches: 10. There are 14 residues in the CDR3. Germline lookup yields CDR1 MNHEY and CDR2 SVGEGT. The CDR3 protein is CATYSGTSIYEQYF. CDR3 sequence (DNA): TGTGCCACCTATTCCGGGACTAGCATCTACGAGCAGTACTTC.

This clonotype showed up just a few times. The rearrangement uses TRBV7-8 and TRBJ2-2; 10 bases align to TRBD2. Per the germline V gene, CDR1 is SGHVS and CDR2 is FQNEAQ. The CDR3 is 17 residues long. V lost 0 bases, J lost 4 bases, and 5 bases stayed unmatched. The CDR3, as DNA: TGTGCCAGCAGCTTAGCGCAGCGGGAGGGCCTCACCGGGGAGCTGTTTTTT. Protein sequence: CASSLAQREGLTGELFF.